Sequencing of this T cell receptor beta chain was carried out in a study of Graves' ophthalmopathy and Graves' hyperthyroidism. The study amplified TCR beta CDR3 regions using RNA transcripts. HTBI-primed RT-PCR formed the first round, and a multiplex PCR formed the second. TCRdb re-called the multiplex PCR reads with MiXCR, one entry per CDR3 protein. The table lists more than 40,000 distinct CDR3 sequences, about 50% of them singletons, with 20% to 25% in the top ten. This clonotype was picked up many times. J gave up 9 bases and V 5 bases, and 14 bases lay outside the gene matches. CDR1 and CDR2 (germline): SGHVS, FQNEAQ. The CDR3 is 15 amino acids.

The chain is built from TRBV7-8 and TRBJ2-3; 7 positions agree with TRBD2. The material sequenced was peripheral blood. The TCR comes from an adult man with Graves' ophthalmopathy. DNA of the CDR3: TGTGCCAGCAGCCCGTCGGGGAGGGCCGGGGGGACGCAGTATTTT. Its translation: CASSPSGRAGGTQYF.